This TCR beta chain was captured by sequencing in a study of graft-versus-host responses after intestinal transplantation. Clones were read by immunoSEQ multiplex PCR, and TCRdb kept only the in-frame ones, dropping some. The table has fewer than 45,000 clones, around 94% seen once. Germline V lookup: CDR1 SGDLS, CDR2 YYNGEE. This CDR3 has 17 residues. Trimming removed 2 bases from V and 2 bases from J; junction bases left unmatched: 10. This TCR came from a human patient who received an intestinal transplant, so some T cells may come from the graft donor. This chain joins TRBV9 and TRBJ2-3, with 8 bases aligning to TRBD2. The material sequenced was PBMCs, taken 16 days after intestinal transplant. The CDR3 loop reads CASSVPLSGRDTDTQYF. DNA for the CDR3: TGTGCCAGCAGCGTTCCTCTTTCCGGGAGGGACACAGATACGCAGTATTTT.